In its sample, the clone carrying this T cell receptor beta chain is medium-sized (0.01 to 0.1%). Antigen: not known. The data are from a study of spatial heterogeneity in lung cancer. Study-wide context: More beta-chain than alpha-chain sequences were consistently detected. Study outcomes and limitations: For expanded intratumoral alpha and beta TCRs, counts tracked tumor mutation counts.

Germline CDR1 reads SGHTA; CDR2 reads FQGNSA. This CDR3 contains 17 residues. V dropped 4 bases and J dropped 7 bases, with 23 bases sitting between them. Time point here: sample taken at primary tumor resection. One entry per CDR3 protein results from TCRdb running MiXCR on the 5' RACE reads. The table includes 2,000 to 2,500 distinct CDR3 sequences, around 0.99% detected once. V usage is TRBV7-2 and J usage is TRBJ2-1; tentative D call: TRBD2 (7 bases). This TCR was recovered from a male donor with early-stage non-small cell lung cancer. The material was lung tumor tissue, obtained at surgery. The CDR3 loop reads CASSSLGGGGSTNEQFF. CDR3 DNA: TGTGCCAGCAGCTCCCTGGGTGGGGGCGGGAGTACGAATGAGCAGTTCTTC.